The clone carrying this T cell receptor beta chain was counted between two and nine times. The sample belongs to a study of blood T cell repertoires in COVID-19. Per the germline V gene, CDR1 is MGHDK and CDR2 is SYGVNS. The CDR3 has 13 amino acids. Trimming took 2 bases from V and 3 from J, leaving 7 bases between them. The data were produced by immunoSEQ multiplex PCR, yet TCRdb's version contains in-frame clones alone and is incomplete. The table lists some 150,000 clones, approximately 80% of them singletons. The sequenced material came from peripheral blood. The sequence came from a man aged 60 to 69 with active or convalescent COVID-19. The chain uses TRBV25-1 and TRBJ1-2; weak D call: TRBD1 (6 bases). The CDR3 DNA sequence: TGTGCCAGCAGTGAACAGGGGCACTATGGCTACACCTTC. This encodes CASSEQGHYGYTF.